Sequencing of this TCR beta chain was carried out in a study of blood T cell repertoires in COVID-19 (TCRdb year 2020). A note on the overall study: Samples covering the acute and convalescent phases of COVID-19 were provided by collaborators in the United States, Italy and Spain. The material from the prospective study consisted of cDNA or gDNA derived from T cells, B-cell-depleted T cells, or PBMCs. The dataset comprised deeply sampled blood TCRbeta repertoires from subjects exposed to, actively infected with, or recovered from COVID-19. The repertoires were released in a freely available public database meant as a resource for research on the immune response to SARS-CoV-2. Samples came from the ongoing ImmuneRACE study (first 160 participants) plus 1,254 subjects from 6 global collaborators. Nearly every sample came with metadata listing a de-identified subject ID, COVID-19 status, age in years and sex. Where HLA class I and class II types were available, the types were taken from metadata supplied by the sample provider, not from assay-based typing.

The immunoSEQ Assay, a bias-controlled multiplex PCR, was used to amplify TCRbeta CDR3 regions from genomic DNA. Processing in the source paper ran as follows. Nucleated cell counts per sample were estimated from amplification of reference gene primers within the assay. Sequence reads were collapsed and filtered to measure the absolute abundance of every unique TCRbeta CDR3 rearrangement. For each sample, productive Simpson clonality was calculated as the square root of Simpson's diversity index across productive rearrangements. TCRdb retrieved this table from immuneACCESS and kept in-frame rearrangements only. Not all clones are present; in checked studies, unresolved V genes account for under half, and no reason is known for the remainder. D and trimming were read from the DNA, whereas the V and J calls and clone size are those reported in that table. Here the sample has 200,000 to 250,000 clones; around nine tenths occur a single time. 14% to 15% of the sample goes to the ten largest clones.

Regarding this clone: The antigen it binds to is not known. Per-nucleotide qualities are absent, and no much larger clonotype sits a single base away.

In the prospective study, participants were roughly 18 to 95 years old, resided in under 30 geographic areas of the United States, and were enrolled through a virtual design. Cohort assignment in the prospective study relied on participant-reported clinical history from a screening survey and a study questionnaire. In the prospective study, whole blood, serum and a nasopharyngeal or oropharyngeal swab were collected from each participant by mobile phlebotomists. Participants in the prospective study had the option to provide additional blood draws and questionnaires over a 2-month period. Prospective study blood samples were shipped either frozen or at room temperature before DNA extraction. According to the germline V gene, CDR1 reads MDHEN and CDR2 reads SYDVKM. From the cysteine up to the phenylalanine, the CDR3 has a length of 14 residues. The sequence is cut down to CDR3 DNA, 42 bases in frame from base 1. Germline trimming amounts to 5 bases on V and 6 bases on J, with 9 as the count of junction bases outside the gene matches.

What the authors observed across the whole study: The quantity of clinical and demographic metadata differed by source and by participant and was supplied without curation.

The receptor was isolated from a woman in her forties or fifties with acute COVID-19. The sample was PBMCs or T cells enriched from blood (not recorded which). Here the chain combines TRBV28 and TRBJ2-7, and 8 junctional nucleotides match TRBD2. The CDR3 protein is CASSQGLGPSEQYF. The bases are TGTGCCAGCAGTCAGGGACTAGGGCCTTCCGAGCAGTACTTC.